The TCR beta chain under discussion was sequenced for a study of T-cell reconstitution after alpha-beta-depleted transplantation in children. The V end lost 4 bases, the J end lost 2 bases, and 8 bases lay between the germline ends. This CDR3 has 13 residues. The germline V gene has CDR1 SGHVS and CDR2 FQNEAQ. This clonotype has a count of ten or more. A library of TCRbeta sequences, prepared with unique molecular identifiers, was generated. From the PCR reads, TCRdb called clonotypes with MiXCR, one entry per CDR3 protein. Found here are 330,000 or so distinct CDR3 sequences, roughly a tenth of them singletons; the top ten hold 7.5%.

This chain uses TRBV7-8 with TRBJ2-5, with D uncertain. The material was PBMCs, obtained before TCRalphabeta/CD19-depleted stem cell transplant. The clonotype originates from a boy less than two years old with acute myeloid leukemia, due to receive a stem cell transplant. Here the CDR3 reads CASSSTPQETQYF. The CDR3 coding sequence is TGTGCCAGCAGCTCAACCCCTCAAGAGACCCAGTACTTC.